What follows are 23 T cell receptor beta chains derived from one specimen sequenced in a study of T cell clones after liver transplantation. TCRdb's table, derived via immunoSEQ multiplex PCR, lists solely in-frame clones and lacks some. The sample lists 50,000 to 60,000 clones, more than 70% seen once, with around 8.9% in the top ten. The specimen comprised CD4+ T cells from blood, sampled at the 22-month timepoint. Receptor source: a human patient who received a liver transplant. A subset of T cells may come from the graft donor.

V usage is TRBV30 and J usage is TRBJ1-6; D is unclear. The CDR3 length is 14 residues. Germline lookup yields CDR1 GTSNPN and CDR2 SVGIG (reference sequence). With 6 bases removed from V and 0 bases from J, the gap between germline ends came to 9 bases. This CDR3 reads CACSGVSYNSPLHF. The CDR3 region has the DNA TGTGCCTGCTCCGGGGTCTCCTATAATTCACCCCTCCACTTT.

Here the CDR3 DNA reads TGTGCCTGGAATACGGATGGTAAGGAAGCTTTCTTT. Its protein is CAWNTDGKEAFF. The genes are TRBV30 and TRBJ1-1; D is undetermined. The length of the CDR3 is 12 residues. V lost 4 bases, J lost 8 bases, and 14 bases lay in between. CDR1 and CDR2 (germline): GTSNPN, SVGIG (reference sequence).

V is TRBV2 and J is TRBJ2-3; D possibly matches TRBD1 or TRBD2 (5 bases each). The CDR3 length is 13 residues. Germline CDR1 SNHLY, CDR2 FYNNEI. Trimming pared 6 bases from V and 5 bases from J, leaving 12 bases between. The CDR3 DNA reads as TGTGCCAGCAGATGGGACCTAAGAGATACGCAGTATTTT. Protein sequence: CASRWDLRDTQYF.

The chain recombines TRBV4-1 with TRBJ2-3; D is undetermined. V was cut by 0 bases and J by 6 bases, with 10 bases left in between. The V gene's germline CDR1 is MGHRA and CDR2 YSYEKL. This CDR3 region has 14 residues. CDR3 amino acids: CASSQDPISDTQYF. The CDR3 DNA is TGCGCCAGCAGCCAAGATCCAATATCGGATACGCAGTATTTT.

This clone was seen only once. V and J are TRBV5-4 and TRBJ1-2, with no clear D. The germline V gene encodes CDR1 SGHNT and CDR2 YYREEE (reference sequence). The CDR3 has 14 amino acids. V was shortened by 0 bases and J by 0 bases, with 6 bases between the two germline ends. The CDR3 bases are TGTGCCAGCAGCTTGGATGGGACTAACTATGGCTACACCTTC. Protein product: CASSLDGTNYGYTF. The whole variable domain, filled in from reference TRBV5-4 and TRBJ1-2, reads ETGVTQSPTHLIKTRGQQVTLRCSSQSGHNTVSWYQQALGQGPQFIFQYYREEENGRGNFPPRFSGLQFPNYSSELNVNALELDDSALYLCASSLDGTNYGYTFGSGTRLTVV.

The V call is TRBV2, the J call TRBJ1-6, with unresolved D. The germline V and J ends were trimmed by 6 bases and 5 bases, with 17 bases remaining between them. Germline V CDR1 and CDR2: SNHLY, FYNNEI. The CDR3 consists of 16 residues. The CDR3 bases are TGTGCCAGCAGCGCTAACTTCGGGGTAAATAATTCACCCCTCCACTTT. Residues: CASSANFGVNNSPLHF.

This clone has only a few counts. This chain joins TRBV5-6 and TRBJ1-6; 12 nucleotides match TRBD1. Looked up from germline, CDR1 is SGHDT and CDR2 is YYEEEE. The CDR3 length is 17 residues. The V segment lost 6 bases and the J segment 8 bases; nucleotides outside the gene matches: 12. Here the CDR3 reads CASTPWGQGAEDSPLHF. The CDR3, as DNA: TGTGCCAGCACCCCCTGGGGACAGGGGGCGGAGGATTCACCCCTCCACTTT. Complete variable domain (other parts from reference TRBV5-6 and TRBJ1-6): DAGVTQSPTHLIKTRGQQVTLRCSPKSGHDTVSWYQQALGQGPQFIFQYYEEEERQRGNFPDRFSGHQFPNYSSELNVNALLLGDSALYLCASTPWGQGAEDSPLHFGNGTRLTVT.

To note about this clone: Its ends do not fully match the called genes, so a read error is possible. This chain uses TRBV29-1 with TRBJ1-3; weak D call: TRBD1 (6 bases). CDR3 length equals 13 residues. The V gene's germline CDR1 is SQVTM and CDR2 ANQGSEA. The CDR3 is CSVLGADGNIIYF. CDR3 DNA: TGCAGCGTGCTGGGGGCAGACGGAAACATCATATATTTT.

This chain joins TRBV9 and TRBJ1-4; D call uncertain. The V gene's germline CDR1 is SGDLS and CDR2 YYNGEE. The CDR3 consists of 15 residues. V was shortened by 0 bases and J by 8 bases, with 14 bases between the two germline ends. The CDR3 loop reads CASSVATRVGEKLFF. The CDR3 DNA reads TGTGCCAGCAGCGTAGCTACACGGGTGGGAGAAAAACTGTTTTTT.

This clone came up once. V usage is TRBV10-2 and J usage is TRBJ2-1; 7 bases map to TRBD2. Per the germline V gene, CDR1 is WSHSY and CDR2 is SAAADI. Trimming took 4 bases from V and 9 from J; bases not matched to a gene: 15. The CDR3 sequence is 16 residues long. DNA of the CDR3: TGCGCCAGCAGTGTTACCGGGACTACCCTAAGCAGTGAGCAGTTCTTC. Encoded protein: CASSVTGTTLSSEQFF.

The chain joins TRBV10-3 to TRBJ2-7; unclear D gene. The CDR3 runs 15 residues. V lost 0 bases, J lost 0 bases, and 9 bases lay in between. Germline V gives CDR1 ENHRY, CDR2 SYGVKD. Written as DNA, the CDR3 is TGTGCCATCAGTGAGTCTGGATCTGGCTCCTACGAGCAGTACTTC. It encodes CAISESGSGSYEQYF.

The rearrangement uses TRBV6-4 and TRBJ2-1; TRBD1 matches at 7 bases. This CDR3 is built from 13 residues. Trimming removed 5 bases from V and 8 bases from J; junction bases left unmatched: 6. Germline CDR1 reads MRHNA; CDR2 reads SNTAGT. The CDR3 protein is CASSQTGTDEQFF. The DNA of the CDR3 is TGTGCCAGCAGTCAGACAGGGACCGATGAGCAGTTCTTC.

The chain couples TRBV6-1 to TRBJ2-1, with 9 bases aligning to TRBD1. With 11 bases clipped from V and 7 bases from J, the junction kept 12 bases outside the gene matches. Per the germline V gene, CDR1 is MNHNS and CDR2 is SASEGT. The CDR3 contains 14 residues. CDR3 sequence: CAGERDRAANEQFF. Here the CDR3 DNA reads TGTGCCGGGGAAAGGGACAGGGCGGCAAATGAGCAGTTCTTC.

The chain joins TRBV19 to TRBJ1-1; no clear D. CDR1 is LNHDA and CDR2 is SQIVND in the germline V gene (reference sequence). V was clipped by 4 bases and J by 1 base, with 10 bases between them. The CDR3 extends over 14 amino acids. The CDR3 DNA is TGTGCCAGTAGTAACCCCCGTGGGAACACTGAAGCTTTCTTT. The encoded protein is CASSNPRGNTEAFF.

This clone came up a few times. V usage is TRBV4-2 and J usage is TRBJ2-3, with a weak D call TRBD1 (5 bases). V was shortened by 0 bases and J by 4 bases, with 11 bases between the two germline ends. The CDR3 is 15 amino acids. Germline V gene data show CDR1 as LGHNA and CDR2 as YNFKEQ. The CDR3 is CASSQEEGVPDTQYF. The CDR3 bases are TGTGCCAGCAGCCAAGAGGAAGGGGTGCCAGATACGCAGTATTTT.

J is TRBJ1-5 and V is TRBV7-7, with a possible D match to TRBD1 (6 bases). Germline lookup yields CDR1 SSHAT and CDR2 FNYEAQ (reference sequence). There are 13 residues in the CDR3. Trimming cost V 5 bases and J 4 bases, with 9 bases left between them. The CDR3 protein is CASSPGQNQPQHF. CDR3 DNA: TGTGCCAGCAGCCCGGGACAAAATCAGCCCCAGCATTTT.

In this sample, this clone turned up once. V is TRBV19 and J is TRBJ2-3; TRBD1 matches at 9 bases. Germline V lookup: CDR1 LNHDA, CDR2 SQIVND (reference sequence). The CDR3 consists of 13 residues. The ends lost 7 bases at V and 8 bases at J; junction bases unmatched: 7. The CDR3 protein is CASNTGGFGTQYF. The CDR3, as DNA: TGTGCCAGTAACACAGGGGGCTTTGGTACGCAGTATTTT.

The V gene is TRBV18, the J gene TRBJ2-7; D might be TRBD1 or TRBD2, each matching 5 bases. V shed 2 bases and J shed 3 bases, with 14 bases lying between them. Germline V CDR1 and CDR2: KGHSH, LQKENI. This CDR3 contains 15 residues. This chain's CDR3 is CASSPTRDLFYEQYF. CDR3 sequence (DNA): TGTGCCAGCTCACCAACACGGGACCTATTCTACGAGCAGTACTTC.

The chain uses TRBV5-1 and TRBJ2-3; D call uncertain. Germline-derived CDR1 and CDR2 are SGHRS and YFSETQ. The CDR3 length is 14 residues. V was clipped by 7 bases and J by 0 bases, with 12 bases between them. The CDR3 nucleotides are TGCGCCAGCGAAACCAGCCCTAGCACAGATACGCAGTATTTT. Encoded protein: CASETSPSTDTQYF.

The rearrangement uses TRBV7-8 and TRBJ1-5; no clear D gene. The CDR3 sequence is 14 residues long. The germline gives CDR1 SGHVS, CDR2 FQNEAQ. Deletions cut 1 base from V and 0 bases from J, with 4 bases between. The CDR3 loop is CASSLDDSNQPQHF. DNA of the CDR3: TGTGCCAGCAGCTTAGACGATAGCAATCAGCCCCAGCATTTT. The full variable domain, completed using reference TRBV7-8 and TRBJ1-5, is GAGVSQSPRYKVAKRGQDVALRCDPISGHVSLFWYQQALGQGPEFLTYFQNEAQLDKSGLPSDRFFAERPEGSVSTLKIQRTQQEDSAVYLCASSLDDSNQPQHFGDGTRLSIL.

This clone was counted between two and nine times. The V and J genes are TRBV6-1 and TRBJ2-2; the match to TRBD1 covers 10 bases. Per the germline V gene, CDR1 is MNHNS and CDR2 is SASEGT. The CDR3 is made up of 14 amino acids. The trim removed 6 bases at V and 6 bases at J, leaving 4 bases unmatched. CDR3: CASRLGQGAGELFF. CDR3 bases: TGTGCCAGCAGGCTCGGACAGGGGGCCGGGGAGCTGTTTTTT.

This rearrangement joins TRBV18 to TRBJ2-3; no clear D. Trimming pared 3 bases from V and 3 bases from J, leaving 22 bases between. Germline CDR1 reads KGHSH; CDR2 reads LQKENI. The CDR3 is 18 residues long. The CDR3 coding sequence is TGTGCCAGCTCACCCAATCTTGCTACTCAGAGCAGGACAGATACGCAGTATTTT. Translation: CASSPNLATQSRTDTQYF.

This clone was recorded once. V usage is TRBV7-8 and J usage is TRBJ1-2; the D gene is possibly TRBD1 (5 bases). This CDR3 spans 13 amino acids. V lost 5 bases to trimming and J lost 3 bases, with 10 bases between them. CDR1 and CDR2 from the germline V gene are SGHVS and FQNEAQ. The CDR3 reads CASSPRRDYGYTF. CDR3 DNA sequence: TGTGCCAGCAGCCCCCGCAGGGACTATGGCTACACCTTC.